These 2 T cell receptor beta chains were sequenced from one sample in a study of T-cell reconstitution after alpha-beta-depleted transplantation in children (dated by TCRdb to 2015 to 2016). Libraries came from PCR. The instrument was an Illumina HiSeq 2500. To normalize quantification of the TCRbeta repertoire, the TCR libraries were built with molecular barcoding that relied on unique molecular identifiers. TCRdb ran its own pipeline on the public reads, namely fastp trimming at Q25 and MiXCR clone calling, and kept in-frame beta chains. Rows with one shared CDR3 protein collapse into an entry with the most common genes and DNA. The sample profile shows over 150,000 distinct CDR3 sequences; more than 14% of them were found once. The biggest ten clones account for less than 15% of the sample. The starting material was PBMCs from the stem cell graft donor, obtained from the stem cell graft. The source is a human donor who donated a stem cell graft to a child with acute lymphoblastic leukemia.

The J gene is TRBJ1-2, the V gene TRBV28; possible D gene TRBD1, 5 bases. CDR3 length equals 15 residues. Trimming took off 2 bases at V and 3 bases at J, with 13 bases between the two ends. Germline V gene lookup returns CDR1 MDHEN and CDR2 SYDVKM. The CDR3 DNA is TGTGCCAGCAGTTTACCAGGGTTCTTTGACTATGGCTACACCTTC. It translates to CASSLPGFFDYGYTF.

This clonotype was seen repeatedly, ten times or more. J is TRBJ2-7 and V is TRBV20-1, with TRBD2 matching 7 bases. The CDR3 is 15 amino acids. V gave up 5 bases and J gave up 0 bases; unmatched junction bases: 10. Germline V CDR1 and CDR2: DFQATT, SNEGSKA (reference sequence). Here the CDR3 DNA reads TGCAGTGCTGGGGAACTAGCGTTAAGCTCCTACGAGCAGTACTTC. Amino acids: CSAGELALSSYEQYF.